One and the same sample provided the 20 T cell receptor beta chains below, sequenced in a study of T cells expressing NK-cell markers. Reanalyzing the 5' RACE reads, TCRdb keeps one entry per CDR3 protein, without DNA. With 440,000 or so distinct CDR3 sequences in the sample, the ten largest clones hold 6% to 9.5%. Sequencing used blood T cells: a sorted CD56 or NKG2C T cell subset, CD4+ or CD8+ T cells, or bulk PBMC T cells (not recorded which). These receptors were taken from a woman aged 18 to 75 in good health.

The V gene is TRBV12-3 or TRBV12-4, the J gene TRBJ1-1. The CDR3 runs 12 residues. The CDR3 sequence: CASSLGMEGAFF.

This rearrangement joins TRBV5-4 to TRBJ1-1. The CDR3 loop spans 16 amino acids. CDR1 and CDR2 (germline): SGHNT, YYREEE (reference sequence). The CDR3: CASSAGQVPLNTEAFF.

The chain joins TRBV3-1 to TRBJ2-4. Germline CDR1 reads LGHDT; CDR2 reads YNNKEL (reference sequence). The CDR3 covers 15 residues. CDR3 in amino acids: CASSQPHGRFNIQYF.

The chain couples TRBV5-6 to TRBJ2-1; TCRdb's D call of TRBD2 is untestable without DNA. From germline, CDR1 is SGHDT and CDR2 YYEEEE. The length of the CDR3 is 18 residues. The chain's CDR3 is CASSNPGLAGASYNEQFF.

The chain is built from TRBV6-5 and TRBJ2-7; TCRdb indicates TRBD1, and absent DNA this call remains unverified. CDR3 length equals 15 residues. Germline CDR1 is MNHEY and CDR2 is SVGAGI. CDR3 sequence reads: CASSYSTGPLYEQYF.

The chain is built from TRBV4-3 and TRBJ2-1; without DNA, the TCRdb call of TRBD2 cannot be checked. Germline loops: CDR1 LGHNA, CDR2 YSLEER. The CDR3 is 14 amino acids. CDR3 loop: CASSPGLLDNEQFF.

The chain has TRBV5-6 and TRBJ2-1; TCRdb gives TRBD2 as the D gene, but with no DNA this cannot be confirmed. There are 17 residues in the CDR3. Germline V lookup: CDR1 SGHDT, CDR2 YYEEEE. CDR3 region: CASSSGLAGGPRNEQFF.

The J gene is TRBJ1-6, the V gene TRBV10-3; TCRdb lists TRBD1, though no DNA is available to test this call. Germline V lookup: CDR1 ENHRY, CDR2 SYGVKD. The CDR3 totals 15 residues. CDR3 sequence: CAISERGQDNSPLHF.

V is TRBV28 and J is TRBJ2-2; the D gene TCRdb calls, TRBD1, cannot be checked with no DNA. Germline values: CDR1 MDHEN, CDR2 SYDVKM. This CDR3 spans 13 amino acids. CDR3 protein: CASSLPGAGELFF.

V usage is TRBV6-1 and J usage is TRBJ1-1. The germline V gene encodes CDR1 MNHNS and CDR2 SASEGT. The CDR3 length is 14 residues. This CDR3 is CASRDRQNLAEAFF.

The chain is built from TRBV2 and TRBJ1-2; TCRdb proposes TRBD1, but this gene call is untestable without DNA. The germline V gene encodes CDR1 SNHLY and CDR2 FYNNEI. The CDR3 covers 16 residues. The CDR3 loop is CASSELTKQTGAGYTF.

The V gene is TRBV6-5, the J gene TRBJ2-1; the TCRdb call, TRBD1, lacks DNA for checking. The CDR3 has 15 amino acids. Germline V gene lookup returns CDR1 MNHEY and CDR2 SVGAGI. The CDR3 region is CASSYSPGSYNEQFF.

V is TRBV11-2 and J is TRBJ1-4; TCRdb gives TRBD1 as the D gene, but with no DNA this cannot be confirmed. The germline V gene has CDR1 SGHAT and CDR2 FQNNGV. The CDR3 has 14 residues. The CDR3 sequence is CASSSRGAQRKLFF.

The chain uses TRBV30 and TRBJ2-3. Per the germline V gene, CDR1 is GTSNPN and CDR2 is SVGIG (reference sequence). There are 13 residues in the CDR3. The CDR3 loop reads CAWSVRDGDTQYF.

The chain uses TRBV28 and TRBJ2-7; TCRdb indicates TRBD1, and absent DNA this call remains unverified. The CDR3 consists of 17 residues. Germline CDR1 and CDR2: MDHEN and SYDVKM. The CDR3 loop reads CASSLIRGQGVSYEQYF.

The genes are TRBV6-2 or TRBV6-3 and TRBJ2-7. CDR1 MNHEY and CDR2 SVGEGT come from the germline V gene. The CDR3 is made up of 12 amino acids. The CDR3 sequence: CASSYSQYEQYF.

The CDR3 loop is CASRAGTVDNF. The chain is built from TRBV13 and TRBJ1-2; TCRdb's D gene call, TRBD1, goes unchecked for lack of DNA. This CDR3 comprises 11 residues. Germline V CDR1 and CDR2: PRHDT, FYEKMQ (reference sequence).

The chain is built from TRBV6-5 and TRBJ1-4; TCRdb designates TRBD1, a call that cannot be tested without DNA. The CDR3 runs 17 residues. Germline V CDR1 and CDR2: MNHEY, SVGAGI. The CDR3 loop is CASSYGGPKGSNEKLFF.

The CDR3: CASSSRGETEAFF. The rearrangement joins TRBV5-1 to TRBJ1-1; TCRdb indicates TRBD1, and absent DNA this call remains unverified. This CDR3 is built from 13 residues. CDR1 and CDR2 (germline): SGHRS, YFSETQ.

This rearrangement joins TRBV19 to TRBJ2-1. CDR3 length: 13 residues. Per the germline V gene, CDR1 is LNHDA and CDR2 is SQIVND (reference sequence). Here the CDR3 reads CASSIMFLNEQFF.